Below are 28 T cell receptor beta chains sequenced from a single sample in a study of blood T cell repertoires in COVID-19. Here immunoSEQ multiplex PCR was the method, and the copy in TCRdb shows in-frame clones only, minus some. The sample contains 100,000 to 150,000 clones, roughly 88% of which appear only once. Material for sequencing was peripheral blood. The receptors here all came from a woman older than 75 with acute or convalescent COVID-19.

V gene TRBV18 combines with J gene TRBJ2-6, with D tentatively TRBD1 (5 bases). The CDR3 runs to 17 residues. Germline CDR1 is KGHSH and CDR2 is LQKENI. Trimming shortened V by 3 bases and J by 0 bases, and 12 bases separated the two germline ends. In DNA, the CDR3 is TGTGCCAGCTCACCGCAGGAAGGGGTCTCTGGGGCCAACGTCCTGACTTTC. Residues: CASSPQEGVSGANVLTF.

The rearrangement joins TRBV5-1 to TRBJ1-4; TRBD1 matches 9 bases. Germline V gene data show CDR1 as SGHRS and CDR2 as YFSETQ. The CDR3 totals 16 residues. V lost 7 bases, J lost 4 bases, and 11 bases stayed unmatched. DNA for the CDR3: TGCGCCAGCGGTATAACAGGGGGCGGCCTTAATGAAAAACTGTTTTTT. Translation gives CASGITGGGLNEKLFF.

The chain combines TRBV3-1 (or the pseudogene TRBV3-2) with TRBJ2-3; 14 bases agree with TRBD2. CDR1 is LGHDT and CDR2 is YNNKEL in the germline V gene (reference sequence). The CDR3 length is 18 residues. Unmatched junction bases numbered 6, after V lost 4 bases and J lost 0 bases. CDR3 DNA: TGTGCCAGCAGCCTCCGACTAGCGGGAGGGATGAGCACAGATACGCAGTATTTT. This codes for CASSLRLAGGMSTDTQYF.

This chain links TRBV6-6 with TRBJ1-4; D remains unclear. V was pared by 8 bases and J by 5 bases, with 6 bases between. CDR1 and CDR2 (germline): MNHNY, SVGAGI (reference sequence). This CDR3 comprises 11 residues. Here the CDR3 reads CASSGNEKLFF. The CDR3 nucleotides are TGTGCCAGCTCGGGAAATGAAAAACTGTTTTTT.

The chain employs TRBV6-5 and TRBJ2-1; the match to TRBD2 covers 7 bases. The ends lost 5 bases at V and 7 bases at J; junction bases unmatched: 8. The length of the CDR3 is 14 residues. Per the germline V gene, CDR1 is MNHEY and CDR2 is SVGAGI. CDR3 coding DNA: TGTGCCAGCAGTCTAGCGGAATCATTGAATGAGCAGTTCTTC. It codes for CASSLAESLNEQFF.

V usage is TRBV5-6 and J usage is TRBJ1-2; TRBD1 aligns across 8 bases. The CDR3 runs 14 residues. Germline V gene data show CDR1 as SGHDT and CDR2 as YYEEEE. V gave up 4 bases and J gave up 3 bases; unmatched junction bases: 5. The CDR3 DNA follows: TGTGCCAGCAGCATAACAGGGGGAGACTATGGCTACACCTTC. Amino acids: CASSITGGDYGYTF.

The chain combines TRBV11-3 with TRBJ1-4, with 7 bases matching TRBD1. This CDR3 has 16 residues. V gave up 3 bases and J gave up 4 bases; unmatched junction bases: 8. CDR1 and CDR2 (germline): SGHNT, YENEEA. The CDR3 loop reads CASSLTQTGVNEKLFF. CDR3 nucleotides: TGTGCCAGCAGCTTGACACAAACAGGGGTTAATGAAAAACTGTTTTTT. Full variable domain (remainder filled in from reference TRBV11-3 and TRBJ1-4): EAGVVQSPRYKIIEKKQPVAFWCNPISGHNTLYWYLQNLGQGPELLIRYENEEAVDDSQLPKDRFSAERLKGVDSTLKIQPAELGDSAVYLCASSLTQTGVNEKLFFGSGTQLSVL.

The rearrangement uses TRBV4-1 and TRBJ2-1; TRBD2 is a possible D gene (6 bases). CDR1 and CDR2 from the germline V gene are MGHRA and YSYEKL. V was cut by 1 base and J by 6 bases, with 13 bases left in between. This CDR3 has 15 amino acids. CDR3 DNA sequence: TGCGCCAGCAGCCAAGGGAGGGCCGGAGTCAATGAGCAGTTCTTC. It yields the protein CASSQGRAGVNEQFF.

The CDR3: CASELAGVGGGELFF. In DNA form, the CDR3 reads TGTGCCAGCGAACTAGCGGGAGTGGGAGGCGGGGAGCTGTTTTTT. The V call is TRBV28, the J call TRBJ2-2, with TRBD2 identical over 11 bases. In germline, CDR1 is MDHEN, CDR2 SYDVKM. This CDR3 is 15 amino acids long. With 8 bases clipped from V and 7 bases from J, the junction kept 9 bases outside the gene matches. Full variable domain (outside the CDR3, taken from reference TRBV28 and TRBJ2-2): DVKVTQSSRYLVKRTGEKVFLECVQDMDHENMFWYRQDPGLGLRLIYFSYDVKMKEKGDIPEGYSVSREKKERFSLILESASTNQTSMYLCASELAGVGGGELFFGEGSRLTVL.

The CDR3 DNA follows: TGTGCCAGCAGCTTAAACAGGGAGCAGCCCCAGCATTTT. Its protein is CASSLNREQPQHF. This chain links TRBV7-2 with TRBJ1-5; D is possibly TRBD1 (6 bases). The CDR3 has 13 residues. The V gene's germline CDR1 is SGHTA and CDR2 FQGNSA. Trimming removed 2 bases from V and 7 bases from J, with 9 bases in between. Full variable domain (missing parts from reference TRBV7-2 and TRBJ1-5): GAGVSQSPSNKVTEKGKDVELRCDPISGHTALYWYRQSLGQGLEFLIYFQGNSAPDKSGLPSDRFSAERTGGSVSTLTIQRTQQEDSAVYLCASSLNREQPQHFGDGTRLSIL.

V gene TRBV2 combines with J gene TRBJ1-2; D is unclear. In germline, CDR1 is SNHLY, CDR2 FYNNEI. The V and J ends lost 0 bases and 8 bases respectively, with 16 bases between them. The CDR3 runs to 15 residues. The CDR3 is CASSEAYVSRRGYTF. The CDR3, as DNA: TGTGCCAGCAGTGAAGCGTACGTCAGCCGGCGGGGCTACACCTTC.

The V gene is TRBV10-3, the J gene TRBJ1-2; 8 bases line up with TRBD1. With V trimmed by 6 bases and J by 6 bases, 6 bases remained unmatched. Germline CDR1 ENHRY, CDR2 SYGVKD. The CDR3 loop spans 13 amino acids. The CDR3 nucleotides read TGTGCCATCAGAGCAGGGGGCTCGAATGGCTACACCTTC. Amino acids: CAIRAGGSNGYTF.

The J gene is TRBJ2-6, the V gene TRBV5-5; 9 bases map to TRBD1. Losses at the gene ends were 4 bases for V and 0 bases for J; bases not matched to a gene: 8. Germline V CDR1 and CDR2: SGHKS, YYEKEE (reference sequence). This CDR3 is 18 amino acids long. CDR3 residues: CASSPGTGIDSGANVLTF. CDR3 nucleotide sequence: TGTGCCAGCAGCCCAGGGACAGGGATAGACTCTGGGGCCAACGTCCTGACTTTC.

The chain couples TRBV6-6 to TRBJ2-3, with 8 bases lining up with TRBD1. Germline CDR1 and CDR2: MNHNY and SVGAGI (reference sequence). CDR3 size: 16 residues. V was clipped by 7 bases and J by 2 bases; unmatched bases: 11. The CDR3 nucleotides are TGTGCCAGCATGTTGAGCAGGGGGCTTCACACAGATACGCAGTATTTT. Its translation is CASMLSRGLHTDTQYF.

The CDR3 nucleotides read TGCGCCAGCAGCTTGGCCGGGACAGGCCTCACAGATACGCAGTATTTT. Residues: CASSLAGTGLTDTQYF. The chain employs TRBV5-1 and TRBJ2-3, with 8 bases identical to TRBD1. The V gene end was trimmed by 0 bases and the J gene end by 2 bases; junction bases not matched to a gene: 5. This CDR3 comprises 16 residues. Looked up from germline, CDR1 is SGHRS and CDR2 is YFSETQ.

CDR3 sequence: CAISEKRETGELFF. In DNA form, the CDR3 reads TGTGCCATCAGTGAAAAGCGGGAGACCGGGGAGCTGTTTTTT. The V and J genes are TRBV10-3 and TRBJ2-2; 8 nucleotides line up with TRBD2. After removal of 3 bases from V and 5 bases from J, the junction contained 2 bases not matched to a gene. From germline, CDR1 is ENHRY and CDR2 SYGVKD. This CDR3 has 14 residues.

CDR3 in amino acids: CASSLPTQETQYF. CDR3 DNA: TGTGCCAGCAGCTTGCCAACTCAAGAGACCCAGTACTTC. The V and J genes are TRBV5-4 and TRBJ2-5; no firm D call. Trimming shortened V by 1 base and J by 2 bases, and 6 bases separated the two germline ends. Per the germline V gene, CDR1 is SGHNT and CDR2 is YYREEE (reference sequence). This CDR3 contains 13 residues.

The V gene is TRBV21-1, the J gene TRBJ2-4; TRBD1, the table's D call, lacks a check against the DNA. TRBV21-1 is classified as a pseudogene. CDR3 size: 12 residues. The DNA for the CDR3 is TGTGCCAGCAGCAACACAGGAAACATTCAGTACTTC. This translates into CASSNTGNIQYF.

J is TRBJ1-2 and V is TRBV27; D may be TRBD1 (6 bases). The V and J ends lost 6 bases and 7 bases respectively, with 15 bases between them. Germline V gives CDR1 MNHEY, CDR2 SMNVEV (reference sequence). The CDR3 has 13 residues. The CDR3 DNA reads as TGTGCCAGCAGGCCTCGAACAGGGCTTGGCTACACCTTC. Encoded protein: CASRPRTGLGYTF.

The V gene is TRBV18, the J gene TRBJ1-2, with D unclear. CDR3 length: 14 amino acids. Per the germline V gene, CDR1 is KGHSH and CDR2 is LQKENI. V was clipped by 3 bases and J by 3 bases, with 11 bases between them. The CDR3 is CASSPQRADYGYTF. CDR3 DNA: TGTGCCAGCTCACCCCAGAGGGCGGACTATGGCTACACCTTC.

In DNA form, the CDR3 reads TGCGCCAGCACCCAGGGCAGCTCTGGAAACACCATATATTTT. The encoded protein is CASTQGSSGNTIYF. The rearrangement joins TRBV5-1 to TRBJ1-3; possibly TRBD1 for D (5 bases). V was clipped by 6 bases and J by 0 bases, with 10 bases between them. The CDR3 covers 14 residues. The germline CDR1 and CDR2 sequences are SGHRS and YFSETQ.

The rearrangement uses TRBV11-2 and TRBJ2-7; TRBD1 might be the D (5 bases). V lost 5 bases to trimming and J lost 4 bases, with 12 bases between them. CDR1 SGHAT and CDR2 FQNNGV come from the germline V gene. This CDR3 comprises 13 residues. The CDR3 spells CASSQGKAYEQYF. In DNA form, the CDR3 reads TGTGCCAGCAGCCAGGGTAAGGCTTACGAGCAGTACTTC.

CDR3 protein: CASSPGLGGTGELFF. CDR3 DNA: TGCGCCAGCAGCCCGGGACTAGGTGGCACCGGGGAGCTGTTTTTT. V is TRBV5-1 and J is TRBJ2-2; 8 bases align to TRBD2. Germline V gene lookup returns CDR1 SGHRS and CDR2 YFSETQ. The CDR3 extends over 15 amino acids. Unmatched junction bases numbered 6, after V lost 4 bases and J lost 4 bases.

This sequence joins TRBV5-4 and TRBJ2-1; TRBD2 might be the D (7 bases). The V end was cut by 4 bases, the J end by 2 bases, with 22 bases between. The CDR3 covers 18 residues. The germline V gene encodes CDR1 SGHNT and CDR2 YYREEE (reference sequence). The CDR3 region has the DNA TGTGCCAGCAGCCCCCCTAGCGGTTTCGGGGGGCCCTACAATGAGCAGTTCTTC. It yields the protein CASSPPSGFGGPYNEQFF.

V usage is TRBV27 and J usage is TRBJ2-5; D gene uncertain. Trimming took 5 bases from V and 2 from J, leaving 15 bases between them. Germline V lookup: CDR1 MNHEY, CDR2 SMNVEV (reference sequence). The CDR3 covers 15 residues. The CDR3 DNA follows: TGTGCCAGCAGTCACAGTTATACCAAGCAAGAGACCCAGTACTTC. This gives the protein CASSHSYTKQETQYF.

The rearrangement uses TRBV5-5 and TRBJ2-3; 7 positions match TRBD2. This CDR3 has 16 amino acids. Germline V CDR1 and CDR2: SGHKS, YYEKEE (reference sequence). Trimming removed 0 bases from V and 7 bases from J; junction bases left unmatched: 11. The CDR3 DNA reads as TGTGCCAGCAGCTTGGCAGCTGGACTAGTGCCCTATACGCAGTATTTT. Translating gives CASSLAAGLVPYTQYF.

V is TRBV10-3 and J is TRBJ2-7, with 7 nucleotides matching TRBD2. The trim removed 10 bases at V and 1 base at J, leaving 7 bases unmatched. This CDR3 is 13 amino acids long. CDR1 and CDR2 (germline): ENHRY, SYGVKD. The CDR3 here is CATQSGTSYEQYF. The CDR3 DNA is TGTGCCACCCAAAGCGGGACTTCCTACGAGCAGTACTTC.

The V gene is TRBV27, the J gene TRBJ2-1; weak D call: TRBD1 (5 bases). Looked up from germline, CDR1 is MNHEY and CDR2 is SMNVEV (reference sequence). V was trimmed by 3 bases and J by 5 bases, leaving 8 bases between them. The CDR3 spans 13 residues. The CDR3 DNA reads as TGTGCCAGCAGTTTTATACAGGACAATGAGCAGTTCTTC. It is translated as CASSFIQDNEQFF.